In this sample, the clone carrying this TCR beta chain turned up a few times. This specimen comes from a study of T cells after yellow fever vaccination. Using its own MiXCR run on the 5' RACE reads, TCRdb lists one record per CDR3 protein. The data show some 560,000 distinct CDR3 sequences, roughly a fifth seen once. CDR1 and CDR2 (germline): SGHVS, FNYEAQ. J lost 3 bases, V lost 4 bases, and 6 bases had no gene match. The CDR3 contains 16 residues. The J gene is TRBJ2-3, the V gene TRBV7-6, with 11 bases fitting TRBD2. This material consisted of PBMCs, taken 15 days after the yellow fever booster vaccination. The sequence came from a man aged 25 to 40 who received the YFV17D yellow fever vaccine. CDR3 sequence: CASSSPLAGETDTQYF. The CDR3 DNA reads TGTGCCAGCAGCTCCCCACTAGCGGGAGAGACAGATACGCAGTATTTT.